This T cell receptor (beta chain) derives from a study of response to subunit inactivated influenza vaccine. Study-wide findings and caveats: With each seasonal influenza vaccination, the authors suggested, few new T cells are recruited.

One entry per CDR3 protein, called by TCRdb with MiXCR from the RT-PCR reads. The data contain hundreds of thousands of distinct CDR3 sequences, approximately 7.7% of them seen just once; the ten biggest clones take up around 13%. Concerning this clonotype: Its target is unknown.

CDR1 SNHLY and CDR2 FYNNEI come from the germline V gene. The CDR3 loop spans 12 amino acids. V shed 9 bases and J shed 1 base, with 9 bases lying between them. This chain joins TRBV2 and TRBJ1-1, with unresolved D. This sequence originates from a man between 50 and 75 years old who received an inactivated influenza vaccine. Material: PBMCs from blood, obtained roughly 24 months after vaccination. The DNA for the CDR3 is TGTGCCAGTCGGTTGGAGAACACTGAAGCTTTCTTT. Protein: CASRLENTEAFF.